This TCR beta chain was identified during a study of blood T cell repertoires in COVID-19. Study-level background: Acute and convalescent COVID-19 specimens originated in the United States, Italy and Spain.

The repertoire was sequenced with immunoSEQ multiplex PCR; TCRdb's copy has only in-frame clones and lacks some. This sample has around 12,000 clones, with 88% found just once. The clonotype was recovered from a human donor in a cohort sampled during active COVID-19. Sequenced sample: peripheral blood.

CDR3 sequence: CASSYTGTGNQPQHF. As DNA, the CDR3 is TGTGCCAGCAGTTACACCGGGACAGGGAATCAGCCCCAGCATTTT. The rearrangement links TRBV6-2 or TRBV6-3 to TRBJ1-5, with TRBD1 matching 9 bases. The CDR3 runs to 15 residues. V shed 2 bases, J shed 4 bases, and the junction held 3 bases outside the gene matches. Germline assignment: CDR1 MNHEY and CDR2 SVGEGT.